These 8 T cell receptor beta chains originate from one sample sequenced in a study of identical twins (dated by TCRdb to the mid-2010s). The library was built by means of 5' RACE. TCRdb records Illumina HiSeq 2000 as the sequencer. Through fastp at Q25 and MiXCR, TCRdb rebuilt clones from the public reads, retaining in-frame beta chains. Rows matching on CDR3 protein sequence are summarized as one entry with the most common DNA and genes. The sample table shows fewer than 900,000 distinct CDR3 sequences, and about 18% are seen once. Around 13% of the sample rests with the top ten. The sample was also reused in another study, on T cells expressing NK-cell markers.

The material sequenced was PBMCs. The receptors shown here come from a woman aged 18-29 years in good health.

The genes are TRBV7-9 and TRBJ2-3, with 10 bases lining up with TRBD2. Looked up from germline, CDR1 is SEHNR and CDR2 is FQNEAQ (reference sequence). This CDR3 contains 16 residues. V trimming: 5 bases; J trimming: 1 base; junction bases outside the gene matches: 6. CDR3 loop: CASSDVGTSGTDTQYF. CDR3 in DNA: TGTGCCAGCAGCGACGTAGGGACTAGCGGCACAGATACGCAGTATTTT.

This clonotype was seen a handful of times. V is TRBV20-1 and J is TRBJ2-1; perhaps TRBD2 as D (5 bases). Per the germline V gene, CDR1 is DFQATT and CDR2 is SNEGSKA (reference sequence). V gave up 3 bases and J gave up 6 bases, with 12 bases separating them. CDR3 length: 13 residues. CDR3: CSASRTAGNEQFF. As DNA, the CDR3 is TGCAGTGCTAGCCGGACCGCGGGCAATGAGCAGTTCTTC.

In its sample, this clonotype was seen a few times. This chain joins TRBV5-1 and TRBJ2-2; 9 bases match TRBD1. The CDR3 covers 16 residues. The germline V gene encodes CDR1 SGHRS and CDR2 YFSETQ. With V trimmed by 0 bases and J by 5 bases, 5 bases remained unmatched. The CDR3 DNA reads TGCGCCAGCAGCTTGGAGGGACAGGGAAAGACCGGGGAGCTGTTTTTT. It codes for CASSLEGQGKTGELFF.

As to this clonotype: The junction differs from germline at one of its ends, possibly a read error. The rearrangement uses TRBV7-2 and TRBJ2-5; either TRBD1 or TRBD2 may fit D (5 bases each). CDR1 is SGHTA and CDR2 is FQGNSA in the germline V gene. The CDR3 has 13 residues. The CDR3 nucleotides read TGTGCCAGCAGCTTCTTCCAGGGAGAGATCCAGTACTTC. This sequence encodes CASSFFQGEIQYF.

This chain links TRBV20-1 with TRBJ2-1; 7 nucleotides line up with TRBD1. The CDR3 length is 13 residues. Germline V gene sequence: CDR1 DFQATT, CDR2 SNEGSKA (reference sequence). With 6 bases clipped from V and 3 bases from J, the junction kept 5 bases outside the gene matches. The CDR3 loop reads CSAGTVIYNEQFF. The CDR3 DNA sequence: TGCAGTGCCGGGACAGTGATCTACAATGAGCAGTTCTTC.

This clonotype was observed a handful of times. The chain joins TRBV12-3 or TRBV12-4 to TRBJ2-2, with TRBD2 matching over 14 bases. The CDR3 is 16 residues long. Trimming removed 3 bases from V and 7 bases from J; junction bases left unmatched: 4. The CDR3, as DNA: TGTGCCAGCAGTTTGACTAGCGGGAGGGCAGTCGGGGAGCTGTTTTTT. This translates into CASSLTSGRAVGELFF.

V usage is TRBV10-1 and J usage is TRBJ1-4; D might be TRBD1 (5 bases). The V gene lost 3 bases and the J gene lost 7 bases, with 15 bases spanning the gap. This CDR3 spans 15 amino acids. Germline-derived CDR1 and CDR2 are WNHNN and SYGVQD (reference sequence). The CDR3 region has the DNA TGCGCCAGCAGTGAAAATCAGGGAGTTGCTGAAAAACTGTTTTTT. Translated, it gives CASSENQGVAEKLFF.

This clonotype was counted between two and nine times. This rearrangement joins TRBV5-1 to TRBJ2-7, with D perhaps TRBD1 (5 bases). The CDR3 covers 13 residues. Trimming removed 1 base at V and 6 bases at J, with 11 bases between. The germline V gene encodes CDR1 SGHRS and CDR2 YFSETQ. The CDR3 loop is CASSLQGSGEQYF. In nucleotides, the CDR3 is TGCGCCAGCAGCTTGCAGGGTTCGGGCGAGCAGTACTTC.